The entry below gives a single T cell receptor (beta chain) sequence along with its context. This sample was taken from a study of PD-L1 blockade in urothelial cancer. Clones were read by immunoSEQ multiplex PCR, and TCRdb kept only the in-frame ones, dropping some. The sample has about 91,000 clones; approximately 90% are singletons. The CDR3 length is 13 residues. Germline assignment: CDR1 LGHNA and CDR2 YSLEER. V was pared by 0 bases and J by 6 bases, with 3 bases between. This chain joins TRBV4-3 and TRBJ1-6; D unresolved. The sample in question was PBMCs, obtained around atezolizumab (anti-PD-L1) treatment. The TCR comes from a man in his sixties with urothelial cancer. The CDR3 nucleotides read TGCGCCAGCAGCCAAGATATTAATTCACCCCTCCACTTT. It specifies CASSQDINSPLHF.